The clone carrying this T cell receptor beta chain has only a few counts. The target antigen is unknown. The record originates from a study of T-cell reconstitution after alpha-beta-depleted transplantation in children. Study-level results: Where alpha-beta T cells came from about two months after transplant was reportedly several hundred expanded graft clones.

Unique molecular identifiers were built into the TCRbeta library. TCRdb analysed the PCR reads with MiXCR anew, one entry per CDR3 protein. The data hold approximately 32,000 distinct CDR3 sequences, with about 6.8% observed a single time. The CDR3 has 12 amino acids. Germline CDR1 SGHRS, CDR2 YFSETQ. Trimming left V 4 bases short and J 0 bases short, with 5 bases between. The genes are TRBV5-1 and TRBJ2-7; D uncertain. Sequencing was performed on peripheral blood, taken 60 days after TCRalphabeta/CD19-depleted stem cell transplant. The TCR originated in a child younger than two who had a stem cell transplant for acute myeloid leukemia, so the T cells may come from the graft donor. Here the CDR3 DNA reads TGCGCCAGCAGCCCCCCCTCCTACGAGCAGTACTTC. Amino acid sequence: CASSPPSYEQYF.